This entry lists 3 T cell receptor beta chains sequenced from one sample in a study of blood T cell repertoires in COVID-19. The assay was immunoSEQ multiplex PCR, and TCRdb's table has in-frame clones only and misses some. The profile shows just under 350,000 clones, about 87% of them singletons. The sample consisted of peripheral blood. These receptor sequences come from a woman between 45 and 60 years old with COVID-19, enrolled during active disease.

CDR3 nucleotides: TGCGCCAGCAGCCAGGTGGACAGCGCTGCCTACGAGCAGTACTTC. This translates into CASSQVDSAAYEQYF. The gene calls are TRBV4-1 and TRBJ2-7; possibly TRBD1 for D (6 bases). The V gene lost 3 bases and the J gene lost 2 bases, with 14 bases spanning the gap. Per germline, CDR1 MGHRA and CDR2 YSYEKL. The CDR3 sequence is 15 residues long.

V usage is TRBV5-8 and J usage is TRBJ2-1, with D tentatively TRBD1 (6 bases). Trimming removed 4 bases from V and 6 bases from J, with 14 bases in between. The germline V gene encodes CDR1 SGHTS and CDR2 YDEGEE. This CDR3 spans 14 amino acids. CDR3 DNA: TGTGCCAGCAGCCCCTGGACAGTCTCCAATGAGCAGTTCTTC. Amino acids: CASSPWTVSNEQFF.

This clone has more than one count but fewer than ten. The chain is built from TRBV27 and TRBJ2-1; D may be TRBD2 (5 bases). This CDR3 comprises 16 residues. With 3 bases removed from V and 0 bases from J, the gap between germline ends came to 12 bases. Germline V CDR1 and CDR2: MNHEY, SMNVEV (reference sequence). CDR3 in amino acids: CASSFRRVGSYNEQFF. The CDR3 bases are TGTGCCAGCAGTTTTCGGCGGGTGGGCTCCTACAATGAGCAGTTCTTC.